The 26 T cell receptor beta chains given below trace back to one sample, sequenced in a study of breast tumors, draining lymph nodes, adjacent tissues. Samples came from axillary lymph nodes draining the breast cancer. TCRdb re-called the multiplex PCR reads with MiXCR, one entry per CDR3 protein. The sample lists around 290,000 distinct CDR3 sequences; 30% to 35% were seen once. Input material: axillary lymph node tissue. All receptors derive from a female donor with breast cancer. Some clones in this sample may be carry-over from other donors' samples.

A word on this clonotype: Being one base from a much bigger clone, this may be a read error. This chain connects TRBV12-3 or TRBV12-4 to TRBJ2-7; D not resolved. The CDR3 is made up of 13 amino acids. Trimming pared 3 bases from V and 0 bases from J, leaving 6 bases between. In DNA, the CDR3 is TGTGCCAGCAGTTTCGCGGACTCCTACGAGCAGTACTTC. Amino acids: CASSFADSYEQYF.

Remarks on this clonotype: A much more abundant neighbour one base away suggests this may be a read error. V usage is TRBV19 and J usage is TRBJ2-3, with a possible D match to TRBD1 (6 bases). Trimming removed 5 bases at V and 6 bases at J, with 21 bases between. CDR3 size: 16 residues. Germline lookup yields CDR1 LNHDA and CDR2 SQIVND (reference sequence). CDR3: CASSVGDTPRVDTQYF. Written as DNA, the CDR3 is TGTGCCAGTAGTGTAGGGGACACGCCGAGGGTTGATACGCAGTATTTT.

The table lists this clonotype with many counts. The rearrangement joins TRBV13 to TRBJ2-1; 11 bases are shared with TRBD2. The CDR3 has 16 residues. V lost 1 base and J lost 3; bases outside the gene matches: 2. The germline gives CDR1 PRHDT, CDR2 FYEKMQ (reference sequence). CDR3 DNA: TGTGCCAGCAGCTTAGCCACTAGCGGGAGCTACAATGAGCAGTTCTTC. This encodes CASSLATSGSYNEQFF.

This sequence joins TRBV15 and TRBJ2-1; 8 nucleotides agree with TRBD2. From germline, CDR1 is LNHNV and CDR2 YYDKDF (reference sequence). The V gene end was trimmed by 11 bases and the J gene end by 4 bases; junction bases not matched to a gene: 10. CDR3 length: 14 residues. The CDR3 region has the DNA TGTGCCCCCGGTTATAGCGGGATTTACAATGAGCAGTTCTTC. The encoded protein is CAPGYSGIYNEQFF.

The chain has TRBV20-1 and TRBJ2-3; no firm D call. This CDR3 has 14 amino acids. V was shortened by 0 bases and J by 0 bases, with 7 bases between the two germline ends. Germline V gene lookup returns CDR1 DFQATT and CDR2 SNEGSKA (reference sequence). CDR3 region: CSARDKSSTDTQYF. The CDR3 region has the DNA TGCAGTGCTAGAGACAAATCTAGCACAGATACGCAGTATTTT.

The chain uses TRBV28 and TRBJ2-7; D remains ambiguous. CDR1 is MDHEN, CDR2 SYDVKM, per germline. There are 12 residues in the CDR3. V was clipped by 10 bases and J by 4 bases, with 14 bases between them. This CDR3 is CATGIPFYEQYF. The CDR3 region has the DNA TGTGCCACGGGCATCCCATTTTACGAGCAGTACTTC.

Of note for this clonotype: Lacking the conserved final phenylalanine or tryptophan, this CDR3 likely reflects a read error. The CDR3 DNA reads as TGTGCCAGTAGTATGGTTTCGACTTACCCTACCTACGAGCAGTACTCC. Translated: CASSMVSTYPTYEQYS. V and J are TRBV19 and TRBJ2-7; no clear D gene. The CDR3 spans 16 residues. Germline lookup yields CDR1 LNHDA and CDR2 SQIVND (reference sequence). V lost 3 bases and J lost 2, with 17 bases in between.

This clonotype appeared many times. V is TRBV5-1 and J is TRBJ2-1; 7 positions match TRBD2. The CDR3 sequence is 17 residues long. The germline V gene has CDR1 SGHRS and CDR2 YFSETQ. V shed 4 bases and J 8 bases; nucleotides not matched to a gene: 18. Here the CDR3 reads CASSTGLSNPPGDEQFF. Written as DNA, the CDR3 is TGCGCCAGCAGCACGGGACTATCGAATCCCCCAGGAGATGAGCAGTTCTTC.

This clonotype was seen many times. The chain employs TRBV5-1 and TRBJ2-1, with 10 bases fitting TRBD1. CDR3 length: 15 residues. V lost 6 bases and J lost 4; bases outside the gene matches: 7. The germline V gene encodes CDR1 SGHRS and CDR2 YFSETQ. CDR3 amino acids: CASMRGTGAYNEQFF. CDR3 nucleotide sequence: TGCGCCAGCATGAGAGGGACAGGGGCATACAATGAGCAGTTCTTC.

This clonotype came up many times. The chain is built from TRBV6-5 and TRBJ2-7; possibly TRBD2 for D (6 bases). Germline V gives CDR1 MNHEY, CDR2 SVGAGI. V shed 2 bases and J shed 2 bases, with 13 bases lying between them. This CDR3 has 15 residues. The CDR3 is CASSYMSGGAYEQYF. The CDR3 DNA is TGTGCCAGCAGTTACATGTCCGGGGGAGCCTACGAGCAGTACTTC.

At least ten counts were recorded for this clonotype. This chain uses TRBV4-1 with TRBJ2-1; TRBD1 aligns across 9 bases. Per germline, CDR1 MGHRA and CDR2 YSYEKL. There are 15 residues in the CDR3. J lost 4 bases, V lost 7 bases, and 8 bases had no gene match. CDR3 sequence (DNA): TGCGCCAGCACCCCGGGACAGGGAAATTACAATGAGCAGTTCTTC. Its translation: CASTPGQGNYNEQFF.

This clonotype was counted many times. V and J are TRBV20-1 and TRBJ1-2; 8 positions agree with TRBD1. Germline-derived CDR1 and CDR2 are DFQATT and SNEGSKA (reference sequence). The CDR3 runs to 13 residues. Trimming cost V 5 bases and J 3 bases; bases outside gene matches: 5. CDR3 in DNA: TGCAGTGCTTGGGACAGGCTACACTATGGCTACACCTTC. Its protein product is CSAWDRLHYGYTF.

V usage is TRBV9 and J usage is TRBJ2-6; a possible D gene is TRBD1 (6 bases). The V end lost 2 bases, the J end lost 10 bases, and 10 bases lay between the germline ends. The V gene's germline CDR1 is SGDLS and CDR2 YYNGEE. The CDR3 loop spans 13 amino acids. CDR3 DNA sequence: TGTGCCAGCAGCGTCACAGGGAAGAACGTCCTGACTTTC. Encoded protein: CASSVTGKNVLTF.

A note on this clonotype: Relative to the germline gene, one junction end is altered; a read error may explain this. V gene TRBV25-1 combines with J gene TRBJ2-6; a weak D match, TRBD2 (5 bases). Germline CDR1 is MGHDK and CDR2 is SYGVNS. The CDR3 extends over 14 amino acids. The DNA for the CDR3 is TGTGCCAGCAGTGAATGGACTTTGTCCGGCACTGAAGCTTTC. Protein sequence: CASSEWTLSGTEAF.

This sequence joins TRBV7-9 and TRBJ1-6; 7 positions agree with TRBD1. V dropped 6 bases and J dropped 8; count of bases not matched to a gene: 13. CDR1 SEHNR and CDR2 FQNEAQ come from the germline V gene (reference sequence). The CDR3 is made up of 16 amino acids. The CDR3 spells CASRYRTGLRYSPLHF. For the CDR3, the DNA is TGTGCCAGCAGATACCGGACAGGACTAAGATATTCACCCCTCCACTTT.

This clonotype was observed many times. The chain combines TRBV19 with TRBJ2-3, with D perhaps TRBD2 (6 bases). V was trimmed by 6 bases and J by 0 bases, leaving 16 bases between them. CDR3 length equals 16 residues. Per the germline V gene, CDR1 is LNHDA and CDR2 is SQIVND (reference sequence). The CDR3 DNA reads TGTGCCAGTAGGGATGTATGGGGGGATAGCACAGATACGCAGTATTTT. Its translation: CASRDVWGDSTDTQYF.

Comment on this clonotype: A read error may explain this, as a much larger clone is one base away. The rearrangement uses TRBV12-5 and TRBJ2-5; 8 bases agree with TRBD1. The CDR3 totals 14 residues. Germline assignment: CDR1 LGHNT and CDR2 FRNRAP. This CDR3 reads CASSPDRAQETQYF. The CDR3 region has the DNA TGTGCCAGCAGTCCGGACAGGGCCCAGGAGACCCAGTACTTC.

This clonotype was seen many times. CDR3 loop: CASSLTTGYGYTF. The CDR3, as DNA: TGTGCCAGCAGTTTAACTACCGGCTATGGCTACACCTTC. The chain links TRBV12-3 or TRBV12-4 to TRBJ1-2; D call uncertain. The CDR3 sequence is 13 residues long. V was shortened by 2 bases and J by 4 bases, with 8 bases between the two germline ends.

Of note for this clonotype: Possible read error: a much larger clone is one base away. The CDR3 protein is CSASRGDNEPFF. In DNA form, the CDR3 reads TGCAGTGCTAGCAGGGGAGACAATGAGCCGTTCTTC. J is TRBJ2-1 and V is TRBV20-1; weak D call: TRBD1 (6 bases). This CDR3 has 12 amino acids. The germline gives CDR1 DFQATT, CDR2 SNEGSKA (reference sequence).

The chain has TRBV6-5 and TRBJ2-3, with D perhaps TRBD2 (6 bases). The V and J ends lost 6 bases and 5 bases respectively, with 18 bases between them. This CDR3 is 15 amino acids long. Germline assignment: CDR1 MNHEY and CDR2 SVGAGI. CDR3 in amino acids: CASSLGEGLGDTQYF. CDR3 in DNA: TGTGCCAGCAGCCTAGGAGAGGGACTGGGAGATACGCAGTATTTT.

At least ten counts were recorded for this clonotype. The genes are TRBV19 and TRBJ2-2; D is perhaps TRBD1 (6 bases). V lost 7 bases to trimming and J lost 5 bases, with 14 bases between them. CDR1 and CDR2 from the germline V gene are LNHDA and SQIVND (reference sequence). The CDR3 runs to 14 residues. The CDR3 reads CASKPTQGTGELFF. CDR3 bases: TGTGCCAGTAAACCTACACAGGGAACCGGGGAGCTGTTTTTT.

This clonotype was observed many times. The CDR3 sequence is CASSLGGVATDTQYF. In DNA form, the CDR3 reads TGTGCCAGCAGCTTAGGCGGGGTAGCCACAGATACGCAGTATTTT. V and J are TRBV11-2 and TRBJ2-3; tentatively, D is TRBD2 (6 bases). Germline V lookup: CDR1 SGHAT, CDR2 FQNNGV. The CDR3 spans 15 residues. V was cut by 1 base and J by 2 bases, with 10 bases left in between. The complete variable domain, with remaining parts taken from reference TRBV11-2 and TRBJ2-3, reads EAGVAQSPRYKIIEKRQSVAFWCNPISGHATLYWYQQILGQGPKLLIQFQNNGVVDDSQLPKDRFSAERLKGVDSTLKIQPAKLEDSAVYLCASSLGGVATDTQYFGPGTRLTVL.

Of note for this clonotype: With a much larger clone just one base away, this may be a read error. This chain links TRBV5-1 with TRBJ2-1, with TRBD2 as a possible D gene (6 bases). CDR1 and CDR2 (germline): SGHRS, YFSETQ. The CDR3 has 14 residues. CDR3 protein: CASRGLSYRNEQLF. The CDR3 coding sequence is TGCGCCAGCAGAGGACTATCCTACCGAAATGAGCAGCTCTTC.

This clonotype was counted a few times. Since a much larger clone is just one base distant, this may be a read error. The chain carries TRBV11-2 and TRBJ2-7; 10 nucleotides line up with TRBD2. Germline loops: CDR1 SGHAT, CDR2 FQNNGV. Trimming cost V 3 bases and J 6 bases; bases outside gene matches: 5. There are 14 residues in the CDR3. In DNA form, the CDR3 reads TGTGCCAGCAGCTTGCTAGCGGGAGCACCCGAGCAGTACTTC. Amino acid sequence: CASSLLAGAPEQYF.

This chain connects TRBV11-3 to TRBJ2-7; D gene uncertain. The germline V gene has CDR1 SGHNT and CDR2 YENEEA. The CDR3 is 16 amino acids. V lost 5 bases, J lost 7 bases, and 24 bases lay in between. DNA for the CDR3: TGTGCCAGCAGCCCTACTGAAAAACGGTCCTACGATGAGCAGTACTTC. This translates into CASSPTEKRSYDEQYF.

In its sample, this clonotype was seen many times. This sequence joins TRBV10-2 and TRBJ2-2; the D gene is possibly TRBD2 (6 bases). Per the germline V gene, CDR1 is WSHSY and CDR2 is SAAADI. The V end lost 0 bases, the J end lost 6 bases, and 11 bases lay between the germline ends. CDR3 size: 15 residues. CDR3 residues: CASSESAGGAGELFF. As DNA, the CDR3 is TGCGCCAGCAGTGAGTCGGCAGGCGGGGCCGGGGAGCTGTTTTTT.